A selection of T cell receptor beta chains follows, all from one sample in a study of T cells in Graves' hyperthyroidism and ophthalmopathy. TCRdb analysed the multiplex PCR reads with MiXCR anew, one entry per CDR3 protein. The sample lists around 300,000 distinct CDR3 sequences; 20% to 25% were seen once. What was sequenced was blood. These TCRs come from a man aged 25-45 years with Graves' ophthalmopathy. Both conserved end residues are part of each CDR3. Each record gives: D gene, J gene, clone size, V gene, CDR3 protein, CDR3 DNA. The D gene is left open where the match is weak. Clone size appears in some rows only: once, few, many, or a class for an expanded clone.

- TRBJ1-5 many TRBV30 CAWSAEGDQPQHF TGTGCCTGGAGTGCGGAGGGGGATCAGCCCCAGCATTTT
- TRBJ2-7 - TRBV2 CASRGAQGAIMGLDITYEQYF TGTGCCAGCAGAGGAGCCCAGGGGGCGATTATGGGACTAGATATTACCTACGAGCAGTACTTC
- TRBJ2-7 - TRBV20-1 CSARQGFPSYEQYF TGCAGTGCTAGGCAGGGATTTCCCTCCTACGAGCAGTACTTC
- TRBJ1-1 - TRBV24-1 CATSELTGSVAFF TGTGCCACCAGTGAGTTGACAGGTTCCGTCGCTTTCTTT
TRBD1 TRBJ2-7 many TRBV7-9 CASSSTGWGTGYEQYF TGTGCCAGCAGCTCCACGGGGTGGGGGACAGGATACGAGCAGTACTTC
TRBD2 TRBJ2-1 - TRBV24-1 CATSDPSGSSYNEQFF TGTGCCACCAGTGATCCTAGCGGGAGCTCCTACAATGAGCAGTTCTTC
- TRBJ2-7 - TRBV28 CASSSDLLNSYEQYF TGTGCCAGCAGTTCGGACTTACTAAACTCCTACGAGCAGTACTTC
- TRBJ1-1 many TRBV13 CASSFGAARVVNTEAFF TGTGCCAGCAGCTTTGGTGCGGCGAGGGTGGTAAACACTGAAGCTTTCTTT
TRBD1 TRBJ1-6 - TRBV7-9 CASSSGQLGSPLHF TGTGCCAGCAGCTCGGGACAGCTCGGTTCACCCCTCCACTTT
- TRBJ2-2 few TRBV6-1 CASRLGRGSGELFF TGTGCCAGCAGGTTGGGCAGGGGAAGCGGGGAGCTGTTTTTT
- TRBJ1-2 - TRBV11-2 CASSLSGALGYGYTF TGTGCCAGCAGCTTGAGTGGGGCGCTTGGCTATGGCTACACCTTC
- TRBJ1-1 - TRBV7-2 CASSHPDGNTEAFF TGTGCCAGCAGCCACCCGGACGGGAACACTGAAGCTTTCTTT
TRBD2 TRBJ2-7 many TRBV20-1 CSARDPGGSQSNEQYF TGCAGTGCTAGAGACCCGGGAGGTTCTCAATCTAACGAGCAGTACTTC
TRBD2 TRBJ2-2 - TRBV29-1 CSVGVLAGPASTGELFF TGCAGCGTTGGGGTACTAGCGGGACCAGCATCGACCGGGGAGCTGTTTTTT
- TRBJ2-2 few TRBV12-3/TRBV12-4 CASSHPTAPTGELFF TGTGCCAGCAGTCATCCGACAGCGCCCACCGGGGAGCTGTTTTTT
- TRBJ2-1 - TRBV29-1 CSVVRRTYNEQFF TGCAGCGTTGTGAGGAGGACCTACAATGAGCAGTTCTTC
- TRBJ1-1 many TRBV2 CASSPHQGMNTEAFF TGTGCCAGCAGCCCCCACCAGGGAATGAACACTGAAGCTTTCTTT
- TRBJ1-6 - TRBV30 CAWSVQGAISPLHF TGTGCCTGGAGTGTTCAGGGCGCCATTTCACCCCTCCACTTT
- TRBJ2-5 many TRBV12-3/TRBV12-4 CASSLSRQVIETQYF TGTGCCAGCAGTTTGAGTCGACAGGTGATAGAGACCCAGTACTTC
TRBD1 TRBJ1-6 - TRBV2 CASSEVTGGLLLHF TGTGCCAGCAGTGAAGTAACAGGGGGCCTCCTTCTCCACTTT
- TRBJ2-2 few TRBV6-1 CASRSITGNTGELFF TGTGCCAGCAGGTCTATAACAGGGAACACCGGGGAGCTGTTTTTT
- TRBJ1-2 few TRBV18 CASSPGTPNYGYTF TGTGCCAGCTCACCCGGGACACCTAACTATGGCTACACCTTC
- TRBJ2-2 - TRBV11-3 CASSLDLGAGVTGELFF TGTGCCAGCAGCTTAGATCTCGGCGCCGGAGTAACCGGGGAGCTGTTTTTT
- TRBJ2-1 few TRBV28 CASSPTGRHSYNEQFF TGTGCCAGCAGTCCGACCGGGCGACACTCCTACAATGAGCAGTTCTTC
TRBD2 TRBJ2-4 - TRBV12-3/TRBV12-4 CASSLELAVTKNIQYF TGTGCCAGCAGTTTAGAACTAGCGGTCACCAAAAACATTCAGTACTTC
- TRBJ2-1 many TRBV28 CASSLPFPYNEQFF TGTGCCAGCAGTTTACCCTTTCCCTACAATGAGCAGTTCTTC
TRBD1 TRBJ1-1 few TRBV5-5 CASSPWDSLNTEAFF TGTGCCAGCAGCCCGTGGGACAGTCTGAACACTGAAGCTTTCTTT
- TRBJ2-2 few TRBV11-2 CASSLGTETGELFF TGTGCCAGCAGCTTAGGTACAGAAACCGGGGAGCTGTTTTTT
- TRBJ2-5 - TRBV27 CASSPIGGRGGGGKTQYF TGTGCCAGCAGTCCAATAGGGGGGAGGGGGGGAGGCGGGAAGACCCAGTACTTC
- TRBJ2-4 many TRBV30 CAWSGPTVIAKNIQYF TGTGCCTGGAGTGGGCCCACCGTTATAGCCAAAAACATTCAGTACTTC
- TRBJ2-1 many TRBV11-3 CASSLQGFGNEQFF TGTGCCAGCAGCTTACAGGGTTTCGGCAATGAGCAGTTCTTC
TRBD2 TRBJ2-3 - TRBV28 CASSSTSGSRVMQYF TGTGCCAGCAGTTCGACTAGCGGGAGTCGGGTTATGCAGTATTTT
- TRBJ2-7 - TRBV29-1 CSVEDSPYEQYF TGCAGCGTTGAAGACAGTCCCTACGAGCAGTACTTC
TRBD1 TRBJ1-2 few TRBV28 CASSLLGQNGYTF TGTGCCAGCAGTTTACTGGGACAGAATGGCTACACCTTC
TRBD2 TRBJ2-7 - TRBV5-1 CASSLGLAKDLGYEQYF TGCGCCAGCAGCTTAGGACTAGCGAAAGATCTGGGCTACGAGCAGTACTTC
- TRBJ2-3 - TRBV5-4 CASSRSGRQTDTQYF TGTGCCAGCAGCCGGAGCGGTAGGCAAACAGATACGCAGTATTTT
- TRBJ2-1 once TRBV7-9 CASSQLSSRYNEQFF TGTGCCAGCAGCCAACTTTCCTCCCGATACAATGAGCAGTTCTTC
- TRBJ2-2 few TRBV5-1 CASSLGSPNTGELFF TGCGCCAGCAGCTTGGGCAGCCCGAACACCGGGGAGCTGTTTTTT
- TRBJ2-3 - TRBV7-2 CASSFSLSTDTQYF TGTGCCAGCAGCTTTAGTCTGAGCACAGATACGCAGTATTTT
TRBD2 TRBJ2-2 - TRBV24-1 CATSDGGRANTGELFF TGTGCCACCAGTGATGGCGGGAGGGCCAACACCGGGGAGCTGTTTTTT
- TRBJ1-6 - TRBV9 CASSVDWDSNNSPLHF TGTGCCAGCAGCGTAGACTGGGACTCTAATAATTCACCCCTCCACTTT
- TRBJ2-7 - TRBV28 CASSLLIHNSYEQYF TGTGCCAGCAGTTTATTGATTCATAACTCCTACGAGCAGTACTTC
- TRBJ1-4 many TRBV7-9 CASTQTGTNEKLFF TGTGCCAGCACTCAAACAGGGACCAATGAAAAACTGTTTTTT
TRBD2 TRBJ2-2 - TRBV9 CASSVENLAGVTGELFF TGTGCCAGCAGCGTAGAAAACCTAGCGGGAGTCACCGGGGAGCTGTTTTTT
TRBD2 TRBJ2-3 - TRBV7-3 CASSPIRGGSDTQYF TGTGCCAGCAGCCCGATCCGGGGGGGGAGCGATACGCAGTATTTT
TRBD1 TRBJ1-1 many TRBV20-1 CSAGDRGTEAFF TGCAGTGCTGGGGACAGAGGCACTGAAGCTTTCTTT
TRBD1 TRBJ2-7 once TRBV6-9 CASSYWRGQGLEQYF TGTGCCAGCAGTTATTGGCGGGGACAGGGGCTCGAGCAGTACTTC
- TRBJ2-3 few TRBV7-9 CASSFTGSIADTQYF TGTGCCAGCAGCTTTACGGGGAGTATAGCAGATACGCAGTATTTT
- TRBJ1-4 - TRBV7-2 CASSLGTGGEEKLFF TGTGCCAGCAGCTTAGGCACGGGCGGCGAGGAAAAACTGTTTTTT
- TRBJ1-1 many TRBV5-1 CASSSGEFWQSRTEAFF TGCGCCAGCAGCTCAGGGGAGTTTTGGCAGTCGAGAACTGAAGCTTTCTTT
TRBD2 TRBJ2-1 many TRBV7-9 CASSPRSGSSYNEQFF TGTGCCAGCAGCCCACGGAGCGGGAGCTCCTACAATGAGCAGTTCTTC
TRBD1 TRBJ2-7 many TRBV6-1 CASRRTGGSDEQYF TGTGCCAGCAGACGGACAGGGGGCAGCGACGAGCAGTACTTC